A selection of T cell receptor beta chains follows, all from one sample in a study of T cells in Graves' hyperthyroidism and ophthalmopathy. TCRdb redid the calling of the multiplex PCR reads with MiXCR, one entry per CDR3 protein. The table has around 700,000 distinct CDR3 sequences, 15% to 20% seen once; the top ten hold around 15%. The sample was blood. The source of these receptors is a woman between 50 and 59 years old with Graves' hyperthyroidism that later progressed to Graves' ophthalmopathy. Each CDR3 is given with its conserved first and last residue. The D gene is left open where the match is weak. Clone size is shown for a subset of rows, as once, few, many or a class of expanded clone.

>TRBV11-2|TRBJ2-7|many|.|14
CASSPQFRSYEQYF
TGTGCCAGCAGCCCCCAGTTTCGCTCCTACGAGCAGTACTTC
>TRBV6-2/TRBV6-3|TRBJ1-5|.|.|16
CASSYSGSGVDQPQHF
TGTGCCAGCAGTTACTCAGGCAGTGGCGTTGATCAGCCCCAGCATTTT
>TRBV5-4|TRBJ2-1|.|.|15
CASSLEGGVNNEQFF
TGTGCCAGCAGCTTGGAAGGGGGGGTTAACAATGAGCAGTTCTTC
>TRBV15|TRBJ2-7|.|.|13
CATSRDPGDEQYF
TGTGCCACCAGCAGAGATCCGGGGGACGAGCAGTACTTC
>TRBV4-2|TRBJ1-2|few|.|15
CASSQLRTGGHGYTF
TGTGCCAGCAGCCAACTCAGGACGGGAGGTCATGGCTACACCTTC
>TRBV29-1|TRBJ2-5|.|.|14
CSVEWNWVEEAQYF
TGCAGCGTTGAGTGGAACTGGGTGGAAGAGGCCCAGTACTTC
>TRBV10-3|TRBJ1-5|few|.|15
CAISEDRAQNQPQHF
TGTGCCATCAGTGAAGATAGGGCACAAAATCAGCCCCAGCATTTT
>TRBV12-3/TRBV12-4|TRBJ2-7|few|TRBD1|14
CASSRRGQSNEQYF
TGTGCCAGCAGCCGCCGGGGACAGTCTAACGAGCAGTACTTC
>TRBV2|TRBJ2-7|few|.|13
CASSELLGGEQYF
TGTGCCAGCAGTGAACTTTTGGGGGGCGAGCAGTACTTC
>TRBV2|TRBJ1-2|few|.|13
CASGRAVDYGYTF
TGTGCCAGTGGACGGGCGGTTGACTATGGCTACACCTTC
>TRBV6-1|TRBJ1-6|once|TRBD1|15
CASRMTGGYNSPLHF
TGTGCCAGCAGGATGACAGGGGGATATAATTCACCCCTCCACTTT
>TRBV6-1|TRBJ1-1|.|.|13
CASSAASGRATFF
TGTGCCAGTTCAGCCGCCTCGGGCAGGGCGACTTTCTTT
>TRBV12-3/TRBV12-4|TRBJ1-1|many|.|14
CASSLDISLNEAFF
TGTGCCAGCAGTCTGGACATCAGCCTAAATGAAGCTTTCTTT
>TRBV12-3/TRBV12-4|TRBJ1-6|.|.|12
CASSLKVPPLHF
TGTGCCAGCAGTTTAAAGGTGCCACCCCTCCACTTT
>TRBV7-2|TRBJ2-3|many|.|13
CATPVPITDTQYF
TGTGCCACCCCGGTGCCTATCACAGATACGCAGTATTTT
>TRBV4-1|TRBJ2-1|few|TRBD1|18
CASSQPGDRVGNYNEQFF
TGCGCCAGCAGCCAACCTGGGGACAGGGTAGGAAACTACAATGAGCAGTTCTTC
>TRBV30|TRBJ1-1|.|TRBD1|18
CAWSRPGQGPRLFTEAFF
TGTGCCTGGAGTAGACCGGGACAGGGGCCCCGGTTGTTCACTGAAGCTTTCTTT
>TRBV3-1|TRBJ2-1|many|TRBD2|17
CASTYLGGGAASNEQFF
TGTGCCAGCACCTACCTGGGCGGGGGGGCCGCGTCGAATGAGCAGTTCTTC
>TRBV20-1|TRBJ1-5|few|.|16
CSARDRARISNQPQHF
TGCAGTGCTAGAGATAGGGCCCGGATTAGCAATCAGCCCCAGCATTTT
>TRBV3-1|TRBJ1-1|many|TRBD1|17
CASSQESGGGFGTEAFF
TGTGCCAGCAGCCAAGAATCAGGGGGAGGCTTTGGCACTGAAGCTTTCTTT
>TRBV15|TRBJ2-3|few|.|16
CATSRGGGWGTDTQYF
TGTGCCACCAGCAGAGGCGGGGGCTGGGGCACAGATACGCAGTATTTT
>TRBV2|TRBJ2-3|few|TRBD2|19
CASSETPGTMSDGADTQYF
TGTGCCAGCAGTGAAACCCCCGGGACTATGAGTGATGGTGCAGATACGCAGTATTTT
>TRBV18|TRBJ1-1|many|.|12
CASSPRGAEAFF
TGTGCCAGCTCACCCCGGGGAGCTGAAGCTTTCTTT
>TRBV3-1|TRBJ2-7|.|TRBD2|14
CASSPTSGSSEQYF
TGTGCCAGCAGCCCTACTAGCGGGAGTAGCGAGCAGTACTTC
>TRBV18|TRBJ2-2|.|.|16
CASSPPSQGRTGELFF
TGTGCCAGCTCACCACCCTCACAAGGACGAACCGGGGAGCTGTTTTTT
>TRBV12-3/TRBV12-4|TRBJ1-3|.|.|14
CASSRSGTGNTIYF
TGTGCCAGCAGCCGATCCGGGACGGGAAACACCATATATTTT
>TRBV20-1|TRBJ2-7|few|TRBD1|12
CSAQGWEYEQYF
TGCAGTGCACAGGGGTGGGAATACGAGCAGTACTTC
>TRBV27|TRBJ1-1|.|.|11
CASRDTGGAFF
TGTGCCAGCCGGGACACCGGGGGAGCTTTCTTT